Listed here are 32 T cell receptor beta chains from one sample, sequenced in a study of T cell responses to AZD1222 COVID-19 vaccine (dated by TCRdb to about 2021). The time point tag for this specimen amounts to: baseline before first vaccination. Library construction relied on the immunoSEQ multiplex PCR assay. TCRdb carries this immuneACCESS record with in-frame sequences only. Its versions omit some clonotypes, under half of them owing to an unresolved V gene in the studies checked, with the rest unexplained. This sample gives 200,000 to 300,000 clones in total; approximately 93% of them show up just once. The ten largest clones capture approximately 0.52% of the sample. Sample: peripheral blood, taken on day 0 of AZD1222 vaccination. These receptor sequences come from an adult in good health.

V gene TRBV21-1 combines with J gene TRBJ2-1; the table's D gene call, TRBD2, was not cross checked with the DNA. TRBV21-1 is a listed pseudogene. There are 16 residues in the CDR3. CDR3 nucleotides: TGTGCCAGCAGCAAAGGAAACAGATCGGGGTACAATGAGCAGTTCTTC. It translates to CASSKGNRSGYNEQFF.

The chain joins TRBV21-1 to TRBJ1-1; TRBD1 is taken as the D call from the table, unchecked against the DNA. TRBV21-1 is a listed pseudogene. The CDR3 has 13 residues. The CDR3 loop reads CASSTDRGRPAFF. CDR3 coding DNA: TGTGCCAGCAGCACAGACAGGGGGCGGCCAGCTTTCTTT.

This sequence joins TRBV6-2 or TRBV6-3 and TRBJ1-5; TRBD1 might be the D (5 bases). The CDR3 covers 16 residues. Trimming pared 4 bases from V and 0 bases from J, leaving 13 bases between. Germline CDR1 MNHEY, CDR2 SVGEGT. CDR3: CASSFSGHNSNQPQHF. The CDR3 nucleotides read TGTGCCAGCAGTTTCTCTGGACATAATAGCAATCAGCCCCAGCATTTT.

The gene calls are TRBV28 and TRBJ1-2; the D is unclear. V gave up 6 bases and J gave up 8 bases, with 16 bases separating them. The CDR3 contains 13 residues. CDR1 is MDHEN and CDR2 is SYDVKM in the germline V gene. The CDR3 protein is CASRPQSGRGYTF. CDR3 DNA: TGTGCCAGCAGACCACAGTCCGGGCGGGGCTACACCTTC.

The rearrangement joins TRBV19 to TRBJ1-6; D not certain. V lost 3 bases and J 10 bases, leaving 13 bases between the germline ends. Germline CDR1 LNHDA, CDR2 SQIVND (reference sequence). The CDR3 is made up of 14 amino acids. The CDR3 loop is CASSIENRRSPLHF. In DNA form, the CDR3 reads TGTGCCAGTAGTATTGAAAACAGAAGATCACCCCTCCACTTT.

In DNA, the CDR3 is TGCGCCAGCAGCCAAGATTTTCAGGGAAAGACCCAGTACTTC. Its translation is CASSQDFQGKTQYF. This sequence joins TRBV4-3 and TRBJ2-5, with D possibly TRBD1 on 5 matching bases. The V gene lost 0 bases and the J gene lost 6 bases, with 11 bases spanning the gap. This CDR3 is built from 14 residues. The V gene's germline CDR1 is LGHNA and CDR2 YSLEER.

This chain uses TRBV5-6 with TRBJ2-7, with 11 bases aligning to TRBD2. Germline V gene lookup returns CDR1 SGHDT and CDR2 YYEEEE. With 5 bases clipped from V and 7 bases from J, the junction kept 8 bases outside the gene matches. The CDR3 runs to 14 residues. The DNA of the CDR3 is TGTGCCAGCAGACGTAGCGGGAGGGCAAGAGAGCAGTACTTC. It codes for CASRRSGRAREQYF. The full variable domain, in which reference TRBV5-6 and TRBJ2-7 provide the parts outside the CDR3, is DAGVTQSPTHLIKTRGQQVTLRCSPKSGHDTVSWYQQALGQGPQFIFQYYEEEERQRGNFPDRFSGHQFPNYSSELNVNALLLGDSALYLCASRRSGRAREQYFGPGTRLTVT.

This chain links TRBV2 with TRBJ2-6; 8 bases fit TRBD1. The germline V gene encodes CDR1 SNHLY and CDR2 FYNNEI. Losses at the gene ends were 9 bases for V and 2 bases for J; bases not matched to a gene: 12. CDR3 length: 17 residues. This CDR3 is CARGSGGGNAGANVLTF. CDR3 sequence (DNA): TGTGCCAGGGGATCAGGGGGCGGGAACGCTGGGGCCAACGTCCTGACTTTC.

The chain links TRBV11-2 to TRBJ2-7; D unclear. Germline CDR1 and CDR2: SGHAT and FQNNGV. This CDR3 is 14 amino acids long. Trimming cost V 8 bases and J 7 bases, with 21 bases left between them. The CDR3 bases are TGTGCCAGCGGACCCCGATGGAGTTCGTGGGAGCAGTACTTC. The encoded protein is CASGPRWSSWEQYF.

CDR3 DNA: TGTGCCAGCAGGTCAGGGATGGCCGGGGAGCTGTTTTTT. This gives the protein CASRSGMAGELFF. This chain joins TRBV7-2 and TRBJ2-2, with D perhaps matching TRBD1 (5 bases). The V gene lost 6 bases and the J gene lost 6 bases, with 11 bases spanning the gap. Germline assignment: CDR1 SGHTA and CDR2 FQGNSA. This CDR3 spans 13 amino acids.

The rearrangement joins TRBV3-1 (or the pseudogene TRBV3-2) to TRBJ2-7; 16 bases are shared with TRBD2. Germline V gives CDR1 LGHDT, CDR2 YNNKEL (reference sequence). Losses at the gene ends were 5 bases for V and 1 base for J; bases not matched to a gene: 2. The CDR3 is 16 amino acids. CDR3 nucleotides: TGTGCCAGCAGCACGGGACTAGCGGGGGGGTCCTACGAGCAGTACTTC. Its protein is CASSTGLAGGSYEQYF.

J is TRBJ1-5 and V is TRBV6-5, with D unresolved. V was cut by 5 bases and J by 3 bases, with 11 bases left in between. Germline V CDR1 and CDR2: MNHEY, SVGAGI. CDR3 length: 14 residues. The CDR3 DNA reads TGTGCCAGCAGTCTCGGCGGGGACAATCAGCCCCAGCATTTT. Protein sequence: CASSLGGDNQPQHF.

The J gene is TRBJ1-3, the V gene TRBV10-3, with D unclear. The CDR3 extends over 16 amino acids. Germline V gives CDR1 ENHRY, CDR2 SYGVKD. Trimming stripped 6 bases from V and 0 bases from J, with 15 bases between. The CDR3: CAIRDGGSNSGNTIYF. The CDR3, as DNA: TGTGCCATCAGAGATGGAGGGTCCAACTCTGGAAACACCATATATTTT.

This clone is a singleton in its sample. The V and J genes are TRBV12-3 or TRBV12-4 and TRBJ2-1, with 7 bases lining up with TRBD1. The CDR3 runs 13 residues. The J segment lost 6 bases and the V segment lost 6 bases, leaving 5 bases of the junction unmatched. CDR3 in DNA: TGTGCCAGCAGGTTGACAGGGACCAATGAGCAGTTCTTC. It specifies CASRLTGTNEQFF.

The V and J genes are TRBV29-1 and TRBJ1-2; no clear D gene. V gave up 5 bases and J gave up 2 bases, with 12 bases separating them. The CDR3 has 13 amino acids. Germline V lookup: CDR1 SQVTM, CDR2 ANQGSEA. The CDR3: CSVLLESNYGYTF. Written as DNA, the CDR3 is TGCAGCGTTTTACTAGAGTCCAACTATGGCTACACCTTC.

The genes are TRBV5-1 and TRBJ1-3; 7 bases match TRBD1. Trimming removed 2 bases from V and 2 bases from J; junction bases left unmatched: 1. The CDR3 is 14 residues long. CDR1 and CDR2 from the germline V gene are SGHRS and YFSETQ. In DNA, the CDR3 is TGCGCCAGCAGCTTCGGGACAGCTGGAAACACCATATATTTT. Translating gives CASSFGTAGNTIYF.

The chain links TRBV7-8 to TRBJ1-2; 7 positions agree with TRBD1. The trim removed 4 bases at V and 6 bases at J, leaving 14 bases unmatched. The length of the CDR3 is 16 residues. Looked up from germline, CDR1 is SGHVS and CDR2 is FQNEAQ. CDR3 nucleotide sequence: TGTGCCAGCAGCTACTCGGGAACAGGGGTATGGAATGGCTACACCTTC. It encodes CASSYSGTGVWNGYTF.

This sequence joins TRBV7-2 and TRBJ2-3; D not certain. Germline V gene data show CDR1 as SGHTA and CDR2 as FQGNSA. V lost 5 bases and J 2 bases, leaving 5 bases between the germline ends. This CDR3 region has 12 residues. The CDR3 nucleotides read TGTGCCAGCAGCCAATACACAGATACGCAGTATTTT. Its translation is CASSQYTDTQYF.

This chain uses TRBV15 with TRBJ1-2, with 8 bases aligning to TRBD1. From germline, CDR1 is LNHNV and CDR2 YYDKDF (reference sequence). V lost 4 bases and J lost 6; bases outside the gene matches: 4. This CDR3 is built from 13 residues. The CDR3 nucleotides read TGTGCCACCAGCAAAGACAGGGGAGATGGCTACACCTTC. It encodes CATSKDRGDGYTF.

The table lists this clone with a few counts. V is TRBV19 and J is TRBJ2-7; a weak D match, TRBD2 (5 bases). Germline CDR1 is LNHDA and CDR2 is SQIVND (reference sequence). Trimming pared 5 bases from V and 6 bases from J, leaving 8 bases between. The CDR3 is made up of 11 amino acids. CDR3 in amino acids: CASSAGGEQYF. In nucleotides, the CDR3 is TGTGCCAGTAGTGCAGGAGGCGAGCAGTACTTC. Full variable domain (remainder filled in from reference TRBV19 and TRBJ2-7): DGGITQSPKYLFRKEGQNVTLSCEQNLNHDAMYWYRQDPGQGLRLIYYSQIVNDFQKGDIAEGYSVSREKKESFPLTVTSAQKNPTAFYLCASSAGGEQYFGPGTRLTVT.

The chain recombines TRBV24-1 with TRBJ1-5; no firm D call. Deletions cut 5 bases from V and 3 bases from J, with 7 bases between. Germline assignment: CDR1 KGHDR and CDR2 SFDVKD. This CDR3 comprises 13 residues. CDR3 in DNA: TGTGCCACCAGTGGCAGCCACAATCAGCCCCAGCATTTT. As protein: CATSGSHNQPQHF.

The rearrangement uses TRBV5-1 and TRBJ2-7; 9 nucleotides match TRBD1. The CDR3 has 15 residues. V shed 0 bases, J shed 8 bases, and the junction held 9 bases outside the gene matches. CDR1 and CDR2 (germline): SGHRS, YFSETQ. The CDR3 sequence: CASSLEGQGTVKQYF. The CDR3 nucleotides are TGCGCCAGCAGCTTGGAAGGACAGGGGACCGTGAAGCAGTACTTC.

The chain is built from TRBV18 and TRBJ2-7, with TRBD2 matching 7 bases. V lost 4 bases to trimming and J lost 7 bases; unmatched junction nucleotides: 13. The CDR3 totals 15 residues. In germline, CDR1 is KGHSH, CDR2 LQKENI. The CDR3 loop is CASSQLANTPLEQYF. The CDR3 nucleotides are TGTGCCAGCTCACAACTAGCGAATACCCCTCTAGAGCAGTACTTC. Combining the CDR3 with reference TRBV18 and TRBJ2-7 gives the whole variable domain NAGVMQNPRHLVRRRGQEARLRCSPMKGHSHVYWYRQLPEEGLKFMVYLQKENIIDESGMPKERFSAEFPKEGPSILRIQQVVRGDSAAYFCASSQLANTPLEQYFGPGTRLTVT.

This clone was seen only once. V is TRBV7-2 and J is TRBJ2-5, with 11 bases fitting TRBD2. The V gene end was trimmed by 4 bases and the J gene end by 4 bases; junction bases not matched to a gene: 17. CDR1 is SGHTA, CDR2 FQGNSA, per germline. The CDR3 loop spans 19 amino acids. The CDR3 DNA is TGTGCCAGCAGCTCCAGGGGTAGCGGGGGGGCCTTTTTTCCAGAGACCCAGTACTTC. It specifies CASSSRGSGGAFFPETQYF.

By share, this clone ranks as medium-sized. The chain is built from TRBV19 and TRBJ1-1; a weak D match, TRBD1 (6 bases). The CDR3 is 14 residues long. V was clipped by 5 bases and J by 3 bases, with 13 bases between them. From germline, CDR1 is LNHDA and CDR2 SQIVND (reference sequence). This CDR3 reads CASSEQGAYTEAFF. The CDR3 DNA reads TGTGCCAGTAGTGAACAGGGAGCTTACACTGAAGCTTTCTTT. Full variable domain (remainder filled in from reference TRBV19 and TRBJ1-1): DGGITQSPKYLFRKEGQNVTLSCEQNLNHDAMYWYRQDPGQGLRLIYYSQIVNDFQKGDIAEGYSVSREKKESFPLTVTSAQKNPTAFYLCASSEQGAYTEAFFGQGTRLTVV.

The chain uses TRBV7-2 and TRBJ1-1, with TRBD1 matching 7 bases. The CDR3 covers 14 residues. Trimming removed 2 bases from V and 4 bases from J; junction bases left unmatched: 4. Germline values: CDR1 SGHTA, CDR2 FQGNSA. The CDR3 region has the DNA TGTGCCAGCAGCTTATGGGACAGACTCACTGAAGCTTTCTTT. Protein sequence: CASSLWDRLTEAFF.

The chain uses TRBV7-2 and TRBJ1-6; D perhaps matches TRBD1 (5 bases). The germline CDR1 and CDR2 sequences are SGHTA and FQGNSA. This CDR3 is built from 13 residues. Trimming took off 5 bases at V and 9 bases at J, with 11 bases between the two ends. The CDR3 loop is CASSPRQFSPLHF. In DNA, the CDR3 is TGTGCCAGCAGCCCCCGACAGTTTTCACCCCTCCACTTT.

The chain employs TRBV5-5 and TRBJ1-1; TRBD1 agrees at 9 bases. V was clipped by 3 bases and J by 4 bases; unmatched bases: 4. The germline V gene encodes CDR1 SGHKS and CDR2 YYEKEE (reference sequence). This CDR3 is 14 amino acids long. The CDR3 nucleotides are TGTGCCAGCAGCTCCGGGACAGGGCGCACTGAAGCTTTCTTT. Its protein is CASSSGTGRTEAFF.

The V gene is TRBV5-6, the J gene TRBJ2-7; 7 nucleotides agree with TRBD1. CDR3 length: 15 residues. In germline, CDR1 is SGHDT, CDR2 YYEEEE. V was pared by 0 bases and J by 5 bases, with 8 bases of the junction left unmatched. CDR3 region: CASSLDRGVWDEQYF. CDR3 nucleotide sequence: TGTGCCAGCAGCTTGGACAGGGGCGTTTGGGACGAGCAGTACTTC.

The chain employs TRBV4-2 and TRBJ1-5, with 7 positions matching TRBD1. Germline trimming cut 0 bases from V and 7 bases from J; bases unmatched to any gene: 6. This CDR3 is built from 15 residues. Germline CDR1 LGHNA, CDR2 YNFKEQ. The CDR3 sequence: CASSQETGREQPQHF. Written as DNA, the CDR3 is TGTGCCAGCAGCCAAGAGACAGGGAGGGAGCAGCCCCAGCATTTT.

The rearrangement uses TRBV6-5 and TRBJ1-5, with D perhaps matching TRBD1 (5 bases). The ends were cut back, 5 bases at V and 2 bases at J, with 10 bases in the middle. This CDR3 comprises 14 residues. Germline V gene sequence: CDR1 MNHEY, CDR2 SVGAGI. This chain's CDR3 is CASSRTIGNQPQHF. The CDR3 nucleotides are TGTGCCAGCAGTCGGACAATAGGCAATCAGCCCCAGCATTTT.

Written as DNA, the CDR3 is TGCGCCAGCAGCCAGCTCGGTGAAGCTTTCTTT. Amino acid sequence: CASSQLGEAFF. The chain couples TRBV5-1 to TRBJ1-1; D is undetermined. Trimming stripped 4 bases from V and 7 bases from J, with 8 bases between. The CDR3 length is 11 residues. CDR1 SGHRS and CDR2 YFSETQ come from the germline V gene.